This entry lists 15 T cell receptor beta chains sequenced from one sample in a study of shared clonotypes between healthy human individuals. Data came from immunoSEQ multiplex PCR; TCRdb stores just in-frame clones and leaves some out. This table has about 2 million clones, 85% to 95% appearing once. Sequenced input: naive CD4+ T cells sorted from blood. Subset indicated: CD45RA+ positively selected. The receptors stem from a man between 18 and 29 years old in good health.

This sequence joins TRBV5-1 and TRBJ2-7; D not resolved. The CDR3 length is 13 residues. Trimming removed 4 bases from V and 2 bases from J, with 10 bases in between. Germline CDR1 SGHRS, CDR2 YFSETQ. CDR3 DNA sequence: TGCGCCAGCAGCAAGGACCTGACCTACGAGCAGTACTTC. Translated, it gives CASSKDLTYEQYF.

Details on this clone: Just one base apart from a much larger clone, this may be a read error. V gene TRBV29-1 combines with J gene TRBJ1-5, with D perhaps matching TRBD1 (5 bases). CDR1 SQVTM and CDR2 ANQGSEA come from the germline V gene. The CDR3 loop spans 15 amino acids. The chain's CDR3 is CSVERGRYSNQPQQF. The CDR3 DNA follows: TGCAGCGTTGAACGGGGCCGCTATAGCAATCAGCCCCAGCAGTTT.

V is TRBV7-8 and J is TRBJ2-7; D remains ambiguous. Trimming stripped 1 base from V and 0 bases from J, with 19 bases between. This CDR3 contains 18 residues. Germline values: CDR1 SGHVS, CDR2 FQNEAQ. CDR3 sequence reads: CASSLVDRVSQSSYEQYF. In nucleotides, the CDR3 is TGTGCCAGCAGCTTAGTAGATCGAGTCTCACAGAGCTCCTACGAGCAGTACTTC.

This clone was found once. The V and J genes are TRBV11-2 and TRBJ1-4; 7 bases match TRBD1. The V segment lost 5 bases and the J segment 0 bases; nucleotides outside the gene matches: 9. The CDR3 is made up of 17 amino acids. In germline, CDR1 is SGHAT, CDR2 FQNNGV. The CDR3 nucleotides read TGTGCCAGCAGCCAGGCGGGACAGAGCGCAACTAATGAAAAACTGTTTTTT. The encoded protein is CASSQAGQSATNEKLFF.

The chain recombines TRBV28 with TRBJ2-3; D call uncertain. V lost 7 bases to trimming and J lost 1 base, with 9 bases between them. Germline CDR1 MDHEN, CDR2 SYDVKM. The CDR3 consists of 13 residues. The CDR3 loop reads CASKGRGTDTQYF. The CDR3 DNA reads TGTGCCAGCAAGGGCCGGGGCACAGATACGCAGTATTTT. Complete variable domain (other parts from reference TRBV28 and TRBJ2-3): DVKVTQSSRYLVKRTGEKVFLECVQDMDHENMFWYRQDPGLGLRLIYFSYDVKMKEKGDIPEGYSVSREKKERFSLILESASTNQTSMYLCASKGRGTDTQYFGPGTRLTVL.

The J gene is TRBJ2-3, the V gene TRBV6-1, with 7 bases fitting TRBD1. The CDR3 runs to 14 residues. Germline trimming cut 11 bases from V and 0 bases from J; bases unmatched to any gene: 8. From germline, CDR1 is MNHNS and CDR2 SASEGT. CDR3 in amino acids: CAGRTGPSTDTQYF. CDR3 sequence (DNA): TGTGCCGGACGGACAGGCCCTAGCACAGATACGCAGTATTTT.

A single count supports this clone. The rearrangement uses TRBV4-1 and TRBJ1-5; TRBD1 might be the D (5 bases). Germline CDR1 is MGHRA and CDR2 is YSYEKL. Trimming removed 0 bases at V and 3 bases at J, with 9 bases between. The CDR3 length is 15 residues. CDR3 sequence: CASSQDFGTNQPQHF. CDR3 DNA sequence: TGCGCCAGCAGCCAAGATTTTGGGACCAATCAGCCCCAGCATTTT.

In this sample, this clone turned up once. The CDR3 DNA follows: TGCGCCAGCAGTGGCGGGCGGCTAGGGGCCAAAAACATTCAGTACTTC. Amino acid sequence: CASSGGRLGAKNIQYF. The chain employs TRBV10-1 and TRBJ2-4; weak D call: TRBD2 (5 bases). In germline, CDR1 is WNHNN, CDR2 SYGVQD (reference sequence). V lost 4 bases, J lost 1 base, and 14 bases lay in between. The length of the CDR3 is 16 residues.

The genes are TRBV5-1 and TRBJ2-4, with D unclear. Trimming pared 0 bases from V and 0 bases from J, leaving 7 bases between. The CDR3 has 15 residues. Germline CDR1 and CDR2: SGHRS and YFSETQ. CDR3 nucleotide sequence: TGCGCCAGCAGCTTGGGGGCCCTAGCCAAAAACATTCAGTACTTC. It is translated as CASSLGALAKNIQYF.

The CDR3 region has the DNA TGCGCCAGCAGCCAAGTGGACAGGGTGTGGCATGGCTACACCTTC. Amino acids: CASSQVDRVWHGYTF. The V and J genes are TRBV4-1 and TRBJ1-2, with 8 bases that match TRBD1. The CDR3 runs to 15 residues. The V and J ends lost 1 base and 6 bases, in that order; junction bases with no gene match: 7. Germline V gives CDR1 MGHRA, CDR2 YSYEKL.

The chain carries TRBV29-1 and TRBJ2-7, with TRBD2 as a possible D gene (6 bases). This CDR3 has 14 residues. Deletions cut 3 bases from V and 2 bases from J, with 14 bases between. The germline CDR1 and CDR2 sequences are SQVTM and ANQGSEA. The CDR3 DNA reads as TGCAGCGTTGAGGAGGGACGGCACCCCTACGAGCAGTACTTC. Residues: CSVEEGRHPYEQYF.

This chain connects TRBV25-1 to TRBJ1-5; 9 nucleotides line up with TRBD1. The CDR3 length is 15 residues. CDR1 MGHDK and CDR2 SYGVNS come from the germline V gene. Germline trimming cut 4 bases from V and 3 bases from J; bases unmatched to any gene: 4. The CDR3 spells CASSGGTGFNQPQHF. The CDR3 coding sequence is TGTGCCAGCAGTGGGGGGACAGGGTTCAATCAGCCCCAGCATTTT.

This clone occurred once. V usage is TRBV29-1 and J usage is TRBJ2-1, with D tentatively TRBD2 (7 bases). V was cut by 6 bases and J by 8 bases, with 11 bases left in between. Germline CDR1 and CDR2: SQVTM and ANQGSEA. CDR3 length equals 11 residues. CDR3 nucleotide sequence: TGCAGCGTAAAGGGGGGGTATGAGCAGTTCTTC. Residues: CSVKGGYEQFF.

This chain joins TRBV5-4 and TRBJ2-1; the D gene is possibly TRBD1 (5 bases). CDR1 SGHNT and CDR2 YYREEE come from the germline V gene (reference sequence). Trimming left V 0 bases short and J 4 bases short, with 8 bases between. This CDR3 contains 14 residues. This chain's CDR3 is CASSLVGQYNEQFF. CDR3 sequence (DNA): TGTGCCAGCAGCTTGGTAGGACAATACAATGAGCAGTTCTTC. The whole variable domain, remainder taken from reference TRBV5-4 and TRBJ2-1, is ETGVTQSPTHLIKTRGQQVTLRCSSQSGHNTVSWYQQALGQGPQFIFQYYREEENGRGNFPPRFSGLQFPNYSSELNVNALELDDSALYLCASSLVGQYNEQFFGPGTRLTVL.

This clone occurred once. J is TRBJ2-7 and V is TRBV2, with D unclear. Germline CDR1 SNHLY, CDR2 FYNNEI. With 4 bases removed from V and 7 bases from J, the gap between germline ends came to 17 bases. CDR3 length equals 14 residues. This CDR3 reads CASSAGRRVGEQYF. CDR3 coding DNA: TGTGCCAGCAGTGCCGGTAGAAGGGTGGGGGAGCAGTACTTC.